A selection of T cell receptor beta chains follows, all from one sample in a study of T cell responses to AZD1222 COVID-19 vaccine. The assay was immunoSEQ multiplex PCR, and TCRdb's table has in-frame clones only and misses some. The sample shows around 100,000 clones, about 86% of them seen only once. Sequenced material: peripheral blood, taken on day 0 of AZD1222 vaccination. The receptors come from an adult in good health. Both conserved end residues are part of each CDR3. A D gene is named only where the DNA matches it firmly. A clone size is listed for some rows: how often the clone was seen (once, few, many), or a class if it is expanded.

d_call j_call v_call clone_size cdr3_nt cdr3_aa
TRBD1 TRBJ1-5 TRBV28 . TGTGCCAGCAGTTACTTGACAGGGGGTCAGCCCCAGCATTTT CASSYLTGGQPQHF
. TRBJ1-1 TRBV6-5 . TGTGCCAGCAGTATGTGGGCCCAGAACACTGAAGCTTTCTTT CASSMWAQNTEAFF
. TRBJ2-7 TRBV21-1 . TGTGCCAGCAGCAAAGCTGGCGGAGGACAGGGCGTCTACGAGCAGTACTTC CASSKAGGGQGVYEQYF
TRBD1 TRBJ2-7 TRBV20-1 . TGCAGTGCTAATGACAGGGGGGGCTACGAGCAGTACTTC CSANDRGGYEQYF
. TRBJ2-7 TRBV12-3/TRBV12-4 . TGTGCCAGCAGTTTAGGGCAGGACTACGAGCAGTACTTC CASSLGQDYEQYF
. TRBJ1-2 TRBV7-9 . TGTGCCAGCAGCTTCCTGATGGGGAGCAACTATGGCTACACCTTC CASSFLMGSNYGYTF
. TRBJ2-5 TRBV24-1 once TGTGCCACCAGTGATTCCCGGACAACCCAAGAGACCCAGTACTTC CATSDSRTTQETQYF
TRBD2 TRBJ2-7 TRBV6-2/TRBV6-3 . TGTGCCAGCAGTCGACTAGCGGGACAGTCCTACGAGCAGTACTTC CASSRLAGQSYEQYF
TRBD1 TRBJ2-2 TRBV14 . TGTGCCAGCAGCCGACCGCAGGGGGCTTTGAACACCGGGGAGCTGTTTTTT CASSRPQGALNTGELFF
TRBD2 TRBJ2-2 TRBV9 . TGTGCCAGCAGCGTTGGGACTAGCGGGAGAAAGGCCGGGGAGCTGTTTTTT CASSVGTSGRKAGELFF
. TRBJ1-2 TRBV19 . TGTGCCAGTAGTAACCCTTCCGGGACGTTAGGCGGCTACACCTTC CASSNPSGTLGGYTF
TRBD2 TRBJ2-3 TRBV24-1 . TGTGCCACCAGTGAAATTAGGACTAGTGTTAGCACAGATACGCAGTATTTT CATSEIRTSVSTDTQYF
. TRBJ1-4 TRBV3-1/TRBV3-2 . TGTGCCAGCAGCCCAGGATGGACTAATGAAAAACTGTTTTTT CASSPGWTNEKLFF
. TRBJ1-5 TRBV29-1 once TGCAGCGTTGGTGATGATTCAGCAGGGTGGCCAGCCCAGCATTTT CSVGDDSAGWPAQHF
. TRBJ2-1 TRBV4-1 many TGCGCCAGCAGCCCCTGGACCGGGGTCAACAATGAGCAGTTCTTC CASSPWTGVNNEQFF
TRBD1 TRBJ1-1 TRBV4-1 . TGCGCCAGCAGCCGGTCTGGACAGGCCAGGGAAGCTTTCTTT CASSRSGQAREAFF
TRBD1 TRBJ2-3 TRBV5-6 . TGTGCCAGCAGCTCGGCCGGGACAGGGAACACAGATACGCAGTATTTT CASSSAGTGNTDTQYF
. TRBJ1-2 TRBV9 . TGTGCCAGCAGCCCCCGTCCCGGGACCTCTGGCTACACCTTC CASSPRPGTSGYTF
. TRBJ1-2 TRBV6-1 . TGTGCCAGCAGTGAAGCTTGGGGAGCTAACTATGGCTACACCTTC CASSEAWGANYGYTF
. TRBJ1-1 TRBV7-2 few TGTGCCAGCAGAGCGATGTATTCGGGCACTGAAGCTTTCTTT CASRAMYSGTEAFF
TRBD2 TRBJ2-7 TRBV27 . TGTGCCAGCAGTTTCCTGACTAGCGGGAGGGCCAGGCACGGAGAGCAGTACTTC CASSFLTSGRARHGEQYF
. TRBJ1-1 TRBV12-5 . TGTGCTAGTGGTTCGCAGAACACTGAAGCTTTCTTT CASGSQNTEAFF
. TRBJ1-2 TRBV19 . TGTGCCAGTAGTATGGGCAACTTTAACTATGGCTACACCTTC CASSMGNFNYGYTF
. TRBJ2-7 TRBV7-2 . TGTGCCAGCAGCTTATCCGGGACCTACGAGCAGTACTTC CASSLSGTYEQYF
. TRBJ1-5 TRBV24-1 . TGTGCCACCAGTGCCGGTGGCTGGGACCAGCCCCAGCATTTT CATSAGGWDQPQHF
. TRBJ1-3 TRBV15 once TGTGCCACCAGCAGCAGGGAGGGAAAAAACACCATATATTTT CATSSREGKNTIYF
TRBD1 TRBJ1-1 TRBV10-2 . TGCGCCAGCAGTGGGGACAGGTTGCCGCCCCTCACTGAAGCTTTCTTT CASSGDRLPPLTEAFF
. TRBJ2-1 TRBV7-9 many TGTGCCAGCAGCTCGCCAACACCCGAGGGGCGGGATGAGCAGTTCTTC CASSSPTPEGRDEQFF
. TRBJ1-1 TRBV19 . TGTGCCAGTAGGACGACAGACGACACTGAAGCTTTCTTT CASRTTDDTEAFF
TRBD2 TRBJ2-7 TRBV27 . TGTGCCAGCAGTTTACCCCACCGGGAGGGGTTCGAGCAGTACTTC CASSLPHREGFEQYF
. TRBJ2-7 TRBV2 . TGTGCCAGCAGGTCGGGACCGGTCCTCTACGAGCAGTACTTC CASRSGPVLYEQYF
. TRBJ1-3 TRBV3-1/TRBV3-2 . TGTGCCAGCAGCCCGATAGTCTCTGGAAACACCATATATTTT CASSPIVSGNTIYF
. TRBJ2-3 TRBV18 . TGTGCCAGCTCACCAGCTAGCTCAGATACGCAGTATTTT CASSPASSDTQYF
. TRBJ1-1 TRBV4-3 . TGCGCCAGCAGCCAAGATGCCAGGGGCGTAAAAGCTTTCTTT CASSQDARGVKAFF
. TRBJ1-2 TRBV11-2 . TGTGCCAGCAGCTTAGCTTCAGCCCGAGTCTACACCTTC CASSLASARVYTF
TRBD2 TRBJ2-1 TRBV19 . TGTGCCAGTAGTATGGGCCGACTAGCGGGAGGGCCTGAGCAGTTCTTC CASSMGRLAGGPEQFF
. TRBJ1-2 TRBV18 . TGTGCCAGCTCAGCAGGGTACCTTAACTATGGCTACACCTTC CASSAGYLNYGYTF
TRBD1 TRBJ1-5 TRBV5-8 once TGTGCCAGCAGCCTGGGACAGGTTAGCAATCAGCCCCAGCATTTT CASSLGQVSNQPQHF
TRBD1 TRBJ1-2 TRBV5-6 few TGTGCCAGCAGCTTGGCAACCACGGGACAGGCCTATGGCTACACCTTC CASSLATTGQAYGYTF
TRBD2 TRBJ2-1 TRBV11-3 . TGTGCCAGCAGCTTAGCTAGCGGGAGGGCTGCAGAGCAGTTCTTC CASSLASGRAAEQFF
TRBD2 TRBJ2-2 TRBV4-3 once TGCGCCAGCAGCCAAGCGGGAGGTGGTACCGGGGAGCTGTTTTTT CASSQAGGGTGELFF
TRBD2 TRBJ2-5 TRBV11-2 . TGTGCCAGCAGCTTAGGAGGCCCTAGCGGGGGGACCCAGTACTTC CASSLGGPSGGTQYF
. TRBJ1-5 TRBV4-1 . TGCGCCAGCAGCCAAGGTACGTTCCGACTGACCGAACCCAATCAGCCCCAGCATTTT CASSQGTFRLTEPNQPQHF
TRBD1 TRBJ1-2 TRBV19 . TGTGCCAGTAGTACAGCCGGGACAGTCGACGGCTACACCTTC CASSTAGTVDGYTF
TRBD2 TRBJ2-7 TRBV3-1/TRBV3-2 . TGTGCCAGCAGCCGGCTGATCGGACGGGGGGACGAGCAGTACTTC CASSRLIGRGDEQYF
. TRBJ2-7 TRBV3-1/TRBV3-2 . TGTGCCAGCAGCCTAGCCCGGGCCCACGAGCAGTACTTC CASSLARAHEQYF
. TRBJ1-2 TRBV5-6 . TGTGCCAGCAGCTTGATGAGGGACACGGGATACTATGGCTACACCTTC CASSLMRDTGYYGYTF
TRBD1 TRBJ1-2 TRBV2 few TGTGCCAGCGCGGGACAGGTTAATGGCTACACCTTC CASAGQVNGYTF
. TRBJ1-2 TRBV2 few TGTGCCAGCGGGGACGGCTATGGCTACACCTTC CASGDGYGYTF
TRBD1 TRBJ2-1 TRBV7-3 . TGTGCCAGCAGCACCGGGACAGATGTGTCCTACAATGAGCAGTTCTTC CASSTGTDVSYNEQFF
TRBD1 TRBJ1-6 TRBV2 . TGTGCCACCAAAAAATCGGGGCCCAGGGGGGATTCACCCCTCCACTTT CATKKSGPRGDSPLHF
TRBD1 TRBJ2-7 TRBV25-1 . TGTGCCAGCAGTACAGACAGGGCTGAGCAGTACTTC CASSTDRAEQYF
. TRBJ1-5 TRBV6-5 once TGTGCCAGCAGCCCCCGGGACACCTATCAGCCCCAGCATTTT CASSPRDTYQPQHF
. TRBJ2-2 TRBV5-1 . TGCGCCAGCAGCTTGGGGAACACCGGGGAGCTGTTTTTT CASSLGNTGELFF
. TRBJ2-3 TRBV24-1 . TGTGCCACCAGTGTCTCAGGGTCGGATACGCAGTATTTT CATSVSGSDTQYF
TRBD1 TRBJ2-1 TRBV6-5 . TGTGCCAGCAGTTATGGACAGGGGGCGAATGAGCAGTTCTTC CASSYGQGANEQFF
TRBD2 TRBJ2-3 TRBV23-1 . TGCGCCAGCCAGTTCCTTGTGCGGGAGAAATCAGATACGCAGTATTTT CASQFLVREKSDTQYF
. TRBJ2-1 TRBV11-3 . TGTGCCAGCTCGGTGGGGTACAATGAGCAGTTCTTC CASSVGYNEQFF
. TRBJ2-7 TRBV6-5 . TGTGCCAGCAGTTACGGGGCGGGACAAACCTACGAGCAGTACTTC CASSYGAGQTYEQYF
. TRBJ2-7 TRBV12-3/TRBV12-4 once TGTGCCAGCAGTTTTGACAGTTCCCACGAGCAGTACTTC CASSFDSSHEQYF